A single T cell receptor beta chain is shown here with its context. The CDR3 contains 13 residues. V was trimmed by 6 bases and J by 5 bases, leaving 11 bases between them. Germline CDR1 and CDR2: MDHEN and SYDVKM. This sample was included in a study of OX40 agonist ivuxolimab in advanced cancers. Produced via immunoSEQ multiplex PCR; TCRdb's table is partial and in-frame only. The sample lists over 95,000 clones, roughly 91% occurring once. This clonotype was obtained from an adult with an advanced solid tumor such as melanoma, head and neck, liver or kidney cancer. This chain connects TRBV28 to TRBJ1-5; D gene uncertain. Sequencing was performed on CD4+ or CD8+ T cells sorted from blood, taken in a trial of the OX40 agonist ivuxolimab. CDR3: CASRKDPHQPQHF. The CDR3 coding sequence is TGTGCCAGCAGAAAAGACCCACATCAGCCCCAGCATTTT.